The next 6 T cell receptor beta chains were all read from a single sample in a study of blood T cell repertoires in COVID-19. Sequencing used immunoSEQ multiplex PCR; TCRdb keeps in-frame clones, though not all of them. The sample contains approximately 120,000 clones, around 81% of which appear only once. Sequencing was done on a sample of peripheral blood. The source of these receptors is a woman aged 50 to 65 with acute or convalescent COVID-19.

This rearrangement joins TRBV9 to TRBJ2-6; no clear D gene. The V end lost 2 bases, the J end lost 1 base, and 7 bases lay between the germline ends. The germline CDR1 and CDR2 sequences are SGDLS and YYNGEE. This CDR3 spans 15 amino acids. CDR3 in amino acids: CASSVRSSGANVLTF. In DNA form, the CDR3 reads TGTGCCAGCAGCGTCAGGTCGTCTGGGGCCAACGTCCTGACTTTC. Combining the CDR3 with reference TRBV9 and TRBJ2-6 gives the whole variable domain DSGVTQTPKHLITATGQRVTLRCSPRSGDLSVYWYQQSLDQGLQFLIQYYNGEERAKGNILERFSAQQFPDLHSELNLSSLELGDSALYFCASSVRSSGANVLTFGAGSRLTVL.

This clone appeared a single time. CDR3 amino acids: CASSSGFFYGYTF. CDR3 nucleotides: TGCGCCAGCAGCTCAGGGTTCTTCTATGGCTACACCTTC. The chain uses TRBV5-1 and TRBJ1-2; tentative D call: TRBD1 (5 bases). Germline-derived CDR1 and CDR2 are SGHRS and YFSETQ. CDR3 size: 13 residues. V lost 3 bases and J lost 4, with 10 bases in between.

The gene calls are TRBV19 and TRBJ1-2; D might be TRBD1 (6 bases). The CDR3 length is 14 residues. Looked up from germline, CDR1 is LNHDA and CDR2 is SQIVND (reference sequence). V was pared by 3 bases and J by 6 bases, with 14 bases between. The CDR3 reads CASSILVRGDGYTF. The CDR3 DNA is TGTGCCAGTAGTATCCTAGTCAGGGGCGATGGCTACACCTTC.

The chain links TRBV28 to TRBJ2-7; possible D gene TRBD2, 6 bases. Trimming cost V 3 bases and J 3 bases, with 12 bases left between them. The CDR3 contains 14 residues. Germline CDR1 is MDHEN and CDR2 is SYDVKM. The CDR3 region has the DNA TGTGCCAGCAGTTTCTGGGACTCCCTCTACGAGCAGTACTTC. Its protein product is CASSFWDSLYEQYF. Together with reference TRBV28 and TRBJ2-7, the CDR3 gives the full variable domain: DVKVTQSSRYLVKRTGEKVFLECVQDMDHENMFWYRQDPGLGLRLIYFSYDVKMKEKGDIPEGYSVSREKKERFSLILESASTNQTSMYLCASSFWDSLYEQYFGPGTRLTVT.

This sequence joins TRBV3-1 (or the pseudogene TRBV3-2) and TRBJ1-3, with no clear D. This CDR3 is built from 11 residues. CDR1 LGHDT and CDR2 YNNKEL come from the germline V gene (reference sequence). V was cut by 5 bases and J by 8 bases, with 7 bases left in between. The DNA of the CDR3 is TGTGCCAGCAGCGACCTAGACACCATATATTTT. This sequence encodes CASSDLDTIYF.

This chain links TRBV3-1 (or the pseudogene TRBV3-2) with TRBJ2-1; 8 nucleotides match TRBD2. With V trimmed by 6 bases and J by 8 bases, 9 bases remained unmatched. CDR3 length: 14 residues. Germline V gene sequence: CDR1 LGHDT, CDR2 YNNKEL (reference sequence). This CDR3 is CASRKAGAGYEQFF. The DNA for the CDR3 is TGTGCCAGCAGGAAAGCGGGAGCGGGGTATGAGCAGTTCTTC.